The text below deals with one T cell receptor beta chain. This CDR3 is also generated by other DNA sequences in the sample. This specimen comes from a study of T cells in women clearing cervical HPV infection. TCR beta CDR3 amplified by multiplex PCR from about 1,100 ng genomic DNA. The assay was immunoSEQ multiplex PCR, and TCRdb's table has in-frame clones only and misses some. The sample includes roughly 38,000 clones. Dot-blot hybridization genotyped cervical HPV amplified with MY09/MY11 PCR. The source is a woman between 18 and 69 years old with a cervical HPV16 infection that either progressed to CIN3+ or cleared (not recorded which). Sample: blood buffy coat.

The CDR3 loop is CASSPPGQGGTGELFF. Partial CDR3 DNA: TGTGCCAGCTCACCACCCGGGCAGGGAGGCACCGGGGAG. The V gene is TRBV18, the J gene TRBJ2-2, with TRBD2 as a possible D gene (6 bases). The CDR3 is cut off 3 residues early in the read; its end comes from the germline J gene. Germline lookup yields CDR1 KGHSH and CDR2 LQKENI. Trimming removed 0 bases from V and 4 bases from J, with 12 bases in between. This CDR3 has 16 residues.